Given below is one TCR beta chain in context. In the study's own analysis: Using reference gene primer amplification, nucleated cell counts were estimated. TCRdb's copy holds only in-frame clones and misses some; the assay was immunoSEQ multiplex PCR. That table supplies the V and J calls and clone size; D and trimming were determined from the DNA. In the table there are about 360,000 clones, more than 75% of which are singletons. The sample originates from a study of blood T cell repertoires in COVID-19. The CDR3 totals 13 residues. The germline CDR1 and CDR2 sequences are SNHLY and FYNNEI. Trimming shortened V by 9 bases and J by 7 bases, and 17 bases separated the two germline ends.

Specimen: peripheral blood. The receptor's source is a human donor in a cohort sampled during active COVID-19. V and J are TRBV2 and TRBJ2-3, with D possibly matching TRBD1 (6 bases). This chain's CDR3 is CASTQGYPNTQYF. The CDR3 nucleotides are TGTGCCAGTACACAGGGCTACCCAAATACGCAGTATTTT.